Listed below are T cell receptor beta chains from one sample, sequenced in a study of shared clonotypes between healthy human individuals. Produced via immunoSEQ multiplex PCR; TCRdb's table is partial and in-frame only. The repertoire holds about 1.5 million clones, with around 98% as singletons. The specimen was naive CD4+ T cells sorted from blood. Source of these receptors: a man aged 25 to 40 in good health. CDR3s leave out the opening cysteine and the closing phenylalanine or tryptophan. Each record gives: J gene, V gene, D gene, CDR3 protein. D genes are given only for firm matches.

TRBJ2-1	TRBV19	NA	ASSMKARGDEQF
TRBJ1-1	TRBV5-1	NA	ASSLLGGPGTEAF
TRBJ1-4	TRBV5-1	TRBD1	ASSLDPGQTNEKLF
TRBJ2-3	TRBV25-1	NA	ASTAVWRDSQY
TRBJ2-7	TRBV10-3	TRBD1	AISMAGTGSFQGLYEQY
TRBJ1-1	TRBV6-6	NA	ASSYSRADTEAF
TRBJ2-7	TRBV18	NA	ASSPIHTGSYEQY
TRBJ2-7	TRBV7-7	NA	ASSPYPGTQHGEQY
TRBJ2-5	TRBV14	NA	ASSRQGRGETQY
TRBJ2-7	TRBV18	NA	ASSPPGLIYEQY
TRBJ2-7	TRBV28	NA	ASTSSAELRY
TRBJ1-2	TRBV28	TRBD1	ASSYPGGYGYT
TRBJ2-7	TRBV11-2	NA	ASSLAPAGSTSPGEQY
TRBJ2-7	TRBV18	NA	ASSPWTAGNEQY
TRBJ2-1	TRBV9	TRBD2	ASSVQAGANNEQF
TRBJ2-7	TRBV10-2	NA	ASSVRPPNSYEQY
TRBJ2-3	TRBV28	NA	ASSFTSPDTQY